These 4 T cell receptor beta chains were sequenced from one sample in a study of CD8+ T cells in alopecia areata. Treatment described: oral pan-JAK inhibitor, 5-10 mg twice daily. Sequencing relied on a cDNA template that was reverse transcribed from extracted RNA. Profiled with immunoSEQ multiplex PCR; TCRdb holds only in-frame clones, not every one. This table holds roughly 110,000 clones, 84% found once. This specimen consisted of CD8+ T cells sorted from blood, obtained at week 24, from a patient treated with tofacitinib. These receptor sequences come from a human donor with alopecia areata.

This clone has only one observation. The chain employs TRBV4-2 and TRBJ1-5; 7 bases match TRBD1. Unmatched junction bases numbered 4, after V lost 8 bases and J lost 3 bases. Germline CDR1 LGHNA, CDR2 YNFKEQ. This CDR3 region has 13 residues. The CDR3 nucleotides read TGTGCCAGCTCGGGGACAGACAATCAGCCCCAGCATTTT. Amino acids: CASSGTDNQPQHF.

This sequence joins TRBV28 and TRBJ1-2; TRBD1 aligns across 8 bases. The germline V gene has CDR1 MDHEN and CDR2 SYDVKM. The CDR3 sequence is 11 residues long. V shed 3 bases and J 12 bases; nucleotides not matched to a gene: 3. The CDR3 nucleotides are TGTGCCAGCAGTTTGCAGGGGGCGCACACCTTC. Translating it yields CASSLQGAHTF.

The CDR3 bases are TGCAGCGTTGCCCAGGGGGCGAGTTACTCTGGGGCCAACGTCCTGACTTTC. As protein: CSVAQGASYSGANVLTF. The chain carries TRBV29-1 and TRBJ2-6, with 8 positions matching TRBD1. The CDR3 covers 17 residues. V trimming: 4 bases; J trimming: 0 bases; junction bases outside the gene matches: 8. Per the germline V gene, CDR1 is SQVTM and CDR2 is ANQGSEA.

V is TRBV7-8 and J is TRBJ2-2, with unresolved D. V was pared by 5 bases and J by 5 bases, with 15 bases between. CDR1 and CDR2 from the germline V gene are SGHVS and FQNEAQ. This CDR3 has 15 amino acids. The CDR3 DNA reads TGTGCCAGCAGCCTCTCGGGTCTGGGGACCGGGGAGCTGTTTTTT. Encoded protein: CASSLSGLGTGELFF.